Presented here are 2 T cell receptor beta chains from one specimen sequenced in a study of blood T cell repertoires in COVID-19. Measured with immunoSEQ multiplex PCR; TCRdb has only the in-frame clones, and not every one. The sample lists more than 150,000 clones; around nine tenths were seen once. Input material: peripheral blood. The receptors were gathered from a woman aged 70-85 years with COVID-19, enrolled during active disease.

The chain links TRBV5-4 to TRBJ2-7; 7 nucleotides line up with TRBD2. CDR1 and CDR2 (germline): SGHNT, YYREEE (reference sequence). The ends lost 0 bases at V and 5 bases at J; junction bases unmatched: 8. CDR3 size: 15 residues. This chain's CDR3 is CASSLEVSAGDEQYF. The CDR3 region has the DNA TGTGCCAGCAGCTTGGAAGTCAGCGCGGGGGACGAGCAGTACTTC.

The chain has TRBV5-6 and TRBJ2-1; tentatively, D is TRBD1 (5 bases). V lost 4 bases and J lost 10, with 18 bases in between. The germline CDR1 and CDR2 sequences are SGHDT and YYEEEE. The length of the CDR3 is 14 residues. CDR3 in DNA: TGTGCCAGCAGCCACTACCTACGACAGAGGGAGCAGTTCTTC. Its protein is CASSHYLRQREQFF.